This T cell receptor beta chain appears in the sequencing data of a study of molecular identifiers for immune sequencing clone quantification. Study at large: Four of five RNA aliquots from approximately 20,000 or 100,000 naive CD8 T cells were sequenced. Regarding the study as a whole: Clones above 20 RNA copies held over 98% of effector molecules, under 1% in naive cells.

This clonotype occurred a few times. The antigen remains unidentified. The CDR3 sequence is 14 residues long. V was pared by 4 bases and J by 0 bases, with 7 bases between. Previously published methods and listed TCR primers were used for the bulk TCR libraries. TCRdb used MiXCR to reprocess the PCR reads, holding one entry per CDR3 protein. The sample lists approximately 320,000 distinct CDR3 sequences, roughly 23% occurring once. J is TRBJ1-5 and V is TRBV12-3 or TRBV12-4; no definite D call. The source of this sequence is a human donor in good health. Some libraries in this study had Jurkat cell RNA spiked in. Sequenced input: naive CD8+ T cells from blood, with Jurkat cell RNA spiked in. Sample subset: FACS-sorted CD8+CD4-CCR7+CD45RA+ naive T cells. The CDR3 nucleotides read TGTGCCAGCAGTTGGCAGGATAGCAATCAGCCCCAGCATTTT. This translates into CASSWQDSNQPQHF.